This T cell receptor beta chain was sequenced during a study of shared clonotypes between healthy human individuals. The CDR3 is made up of 13 amino acids. In germline, CDR1 is MDHEN, CDR2 SYDVKM. V was cut by 4 bases and J by 5 bases, with 9 bases left in between. Naive CD8 cells comprised CD45RO-negative, CCR7-positively selected cells, excluding terminally differentiated effector memory CD45RA+ cells. The protocol was immunoSEQ multiplex PCR, while the TCRdb copy is restricted to in-frame clones and leaves out a portion. This sample yields approximately 2,000,000 clones, of which 93% are seen a single time; roughly 1.7% belongs to the top ten.

The chain carries TRBV28 and TRBJ2-1; possible D gene TRBD1, 6 bases. The sequenced material came from naive CD8+ T cells from PBMCs. The receptor comes from a man younger than 35 in good health. Some clones in this sample may be carry-over from other donors' samples. The CDR3 DNA sequence: TGTGCCAGCAGTTACGCAGGGGACAATGAGCAGTTCTTC. Translated: CASSYAGDNEQFF.